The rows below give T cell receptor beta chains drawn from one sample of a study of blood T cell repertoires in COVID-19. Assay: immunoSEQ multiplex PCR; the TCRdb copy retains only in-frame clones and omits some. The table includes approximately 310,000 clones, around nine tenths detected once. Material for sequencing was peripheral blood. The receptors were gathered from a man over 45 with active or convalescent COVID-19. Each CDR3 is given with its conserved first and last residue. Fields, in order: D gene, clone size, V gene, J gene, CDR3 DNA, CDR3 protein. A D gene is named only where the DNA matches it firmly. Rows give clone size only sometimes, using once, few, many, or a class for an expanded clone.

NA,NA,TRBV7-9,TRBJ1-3,TGTGCCAGCAGCTTAACTACTGGAAACACCATATATTTT,CASSLTTGNTIYF
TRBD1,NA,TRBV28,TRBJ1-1,TGTGCCAGCAGTTTATTCTCGACAGGGGATGCTGAAGCTTTCTTT,CASSLFSTGDAEAFF
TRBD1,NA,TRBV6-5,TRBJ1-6,TGTGCCAGCAGTCGACAGGGCGATTCACCCCTCCACTTT,CASSRQGDSPLHF
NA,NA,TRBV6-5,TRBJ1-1,TGTGCCACCGGGGAATTTGAAGCTTTCTTT,CATGEFEAFF
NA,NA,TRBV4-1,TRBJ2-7,TGCGCCAGCAGCCAGGAGATCAGGGTATACGAGCAGTACTTC,CASSQEIRVYEQYF
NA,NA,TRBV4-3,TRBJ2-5,TGCGCCAGCAGCCAAGGGCCTTCGCGGGCCCAGTACTTC,CASSQGPSRAQYF
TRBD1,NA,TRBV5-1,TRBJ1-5,TGCGCCAGCAGCATCGGACAGGGCGGTCAGCCCCAGCATTTT,CASSIGQGGQPQHF
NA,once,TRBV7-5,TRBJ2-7,TGTGCCAGAAGCTTATGGGCAGGGGGCGTCTTATACGAGCAGTACTTC,CARSLWAGGVLYEQYF
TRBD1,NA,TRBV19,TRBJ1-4,TGTGCCAGTAGTCCAGGGGACAGGGCGCGGGCGACTACTAATGAAAAACTGTTTTTT,CASSPGDRARATTNEKLFF
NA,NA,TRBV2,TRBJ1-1,TGTGCCAGCAGTGATGGGGGGAGCACTGAAGCTTTCTTT,CASSDGGSTEAFF
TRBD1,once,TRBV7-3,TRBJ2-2,TGTGCCAGCAGTTATGACAGGGCCTCAGCTGAGGCCGGGGAGCTGTTTTTT,CASSYDRASAEAGELFF
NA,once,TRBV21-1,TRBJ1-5,TGTGCCAGCAGCAAAAAAGGTATTAGCTATAGCAATCAGCCCCAGCATTTT,CASSKKGISYSNQPQHF
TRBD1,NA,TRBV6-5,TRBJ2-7,TGTGCCAGCAGTTACTCGGGGACAGGGACAACCTACGAGCAGTACTTC,CASSYSGTGTTYEQYF
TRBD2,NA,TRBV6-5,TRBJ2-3,TGTGCCAGCAGTTCTGGACACCGCGGACTAGTAGATACGCAGTATTTT,CASSSGHRGLVDTQYF
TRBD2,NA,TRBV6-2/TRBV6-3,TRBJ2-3,TGTGCCAGCAGTTACTCGATGCGGGAGGGCCCCGATACGCAGTATTTT,CASSYSMREGPDTQYF